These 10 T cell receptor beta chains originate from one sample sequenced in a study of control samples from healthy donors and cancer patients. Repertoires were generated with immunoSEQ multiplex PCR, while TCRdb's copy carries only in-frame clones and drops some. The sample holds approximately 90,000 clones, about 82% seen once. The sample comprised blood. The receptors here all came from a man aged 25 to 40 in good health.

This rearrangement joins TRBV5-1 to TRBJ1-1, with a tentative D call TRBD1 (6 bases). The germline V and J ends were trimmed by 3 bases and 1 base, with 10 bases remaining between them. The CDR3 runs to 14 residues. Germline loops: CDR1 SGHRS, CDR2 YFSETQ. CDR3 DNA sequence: TGCGCCAGCAGCTCCTGGACAGAGAACACTGAAGCTTTCTTT. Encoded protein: CASSSWTENTEAFF.

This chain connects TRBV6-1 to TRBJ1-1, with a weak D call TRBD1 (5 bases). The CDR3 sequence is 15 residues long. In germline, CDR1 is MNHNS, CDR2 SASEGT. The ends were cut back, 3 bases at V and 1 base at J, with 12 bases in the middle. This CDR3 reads CASSDGGRPNTEAFF. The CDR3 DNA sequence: TGTGCCAGCAGTGATGGGGGAAGACCGAACACTGAAGCTTTCTTT.

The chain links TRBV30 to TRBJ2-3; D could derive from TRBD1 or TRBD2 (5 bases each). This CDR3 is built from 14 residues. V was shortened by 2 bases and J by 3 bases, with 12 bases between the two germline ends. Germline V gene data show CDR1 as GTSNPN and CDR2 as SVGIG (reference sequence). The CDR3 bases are TGTGCCTGGAGTACTGGCAGGGAGACAGATACGCAGTATTTT. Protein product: CAWSTGRETDTQYF.

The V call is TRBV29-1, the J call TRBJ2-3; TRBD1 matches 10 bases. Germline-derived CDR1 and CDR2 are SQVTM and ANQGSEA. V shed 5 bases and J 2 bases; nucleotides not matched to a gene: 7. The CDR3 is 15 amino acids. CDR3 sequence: CSVLGQGSNTDTQYF. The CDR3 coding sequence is TGCAGCGTTCTGGGACAGGGGTCCAACACAGATACGCAGTATTTT.

CDR3 sequence (DNA): TGCACCAGCAGCCGTCTAGCTTTGGGGACAGGGGGGACTGAAGCTTTCTTT. Translated: CTSSRLALGTGGTEAFF. The rearrangement uses TRBV1 and TRBJ1-1; TRBD1 is taken as the D call from the table, unchecked against the DNA. TRBV1 is labeled a pseudogene. This CDR3 comprises 17 residues.

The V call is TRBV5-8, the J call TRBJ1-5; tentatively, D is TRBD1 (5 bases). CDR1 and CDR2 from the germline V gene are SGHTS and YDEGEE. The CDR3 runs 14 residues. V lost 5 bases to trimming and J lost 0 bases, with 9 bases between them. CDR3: CASSRDFSNQPQHF. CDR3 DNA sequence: TGTGCCAGCAGTCGGGACTTTAGCAATCAGCCCCAGCATTTT.

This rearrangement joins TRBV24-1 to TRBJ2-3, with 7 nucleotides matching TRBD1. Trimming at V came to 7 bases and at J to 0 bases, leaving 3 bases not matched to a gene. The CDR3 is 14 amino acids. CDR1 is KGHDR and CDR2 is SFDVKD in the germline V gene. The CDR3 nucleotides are TGTGCCACCAGCGCAGGGGGAAGCACAGATACGCAGTATTTT. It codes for CATSAGGSTDTQYF.

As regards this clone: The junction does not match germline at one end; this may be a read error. CDR3 sequence reads: CASTLGRSSGANVLTF. As DNA, the CDR3 is TGTGCCAGCACCTTAGGCCGTAGCTCTGGGGCCAACGTCCTGACTTTC. The genes are TRBV11-2 and TRBJ2-6; no clear D gene. Germline loops: CDR1 SGHAT, CDR2 FQNNGV. The CDR3 extends over 16 amino acids.

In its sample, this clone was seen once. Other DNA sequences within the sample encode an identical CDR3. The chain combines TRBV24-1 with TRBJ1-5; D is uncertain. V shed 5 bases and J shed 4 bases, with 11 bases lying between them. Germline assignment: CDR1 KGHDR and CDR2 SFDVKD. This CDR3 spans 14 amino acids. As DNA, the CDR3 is TGTGCCACCAGTGGCGGACGGGAGAATCAGCCCCAGCATTTT. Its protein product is CATSGGRENQPQHF.

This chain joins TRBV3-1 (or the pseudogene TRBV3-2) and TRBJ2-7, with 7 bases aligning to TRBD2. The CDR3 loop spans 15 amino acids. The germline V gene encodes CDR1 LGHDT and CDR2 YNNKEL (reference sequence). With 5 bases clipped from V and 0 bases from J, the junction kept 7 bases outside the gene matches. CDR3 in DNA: TGTGCCAGCAGCGCGGGAGTGGTCCCCTCCTACGAGCAGTACTTC. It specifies CASSAGVVPSYEQYF.